The text below deals with one T cell receptor beta chain. Germline V lookup: CDR1 LNHDA, CDR2 SQIVND (reference sequence). The CDR3 sequence is 14 residues long. Losses at the gene ends were 1 base for V and 3 bases for J; bases not matched to a gene: 2. In the original workflow: The assay estimated nucleated cells by amplifying reference gene primers. The protocol was immunoSEQ multiplex PCR, while the TCRdb copy is restricted to in-frame clones and leaves out a portion. That table is the source of V, J and clone size, and D and trimming were worked out from the DNA. The repertoire includes about 53,000 clones, approximately 90% of them detected once, and 4% sits in the top ten. This entry comes from a study of blood T cell repertoires in COVID-19. Overall study context: The United States, Italy and Spain provided the acute and convalescent COVID-19 samples. PBMCs, B-cell-depleted T cells, or T cells were the source of the cDNA or gDNA that made up the material.

The sequencing sample was made of peripheral blood. The chain couples TRBV19 to TRBJ2-5; 7 bases align to TRBD1. The source is a man aged 50-60 years with acute or convalescent COVID-19. The CDR3 DNA follows: TGTGCCAGTAGTATAGTCGGGACAGAAGAGACCCAGTACTTC. As protein: CASSIVGTEETQYF.